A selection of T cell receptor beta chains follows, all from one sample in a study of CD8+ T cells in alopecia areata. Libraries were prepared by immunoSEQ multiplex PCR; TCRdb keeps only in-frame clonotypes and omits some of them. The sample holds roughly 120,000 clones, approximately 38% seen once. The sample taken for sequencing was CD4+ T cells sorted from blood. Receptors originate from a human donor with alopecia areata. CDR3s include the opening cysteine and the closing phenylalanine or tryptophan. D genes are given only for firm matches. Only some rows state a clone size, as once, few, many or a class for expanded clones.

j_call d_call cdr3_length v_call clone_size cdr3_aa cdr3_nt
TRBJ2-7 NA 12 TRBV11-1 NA CAGDPPIHEQYF TGTGCCGGGGACCCACCGATCCACGAGCAGTACTTC
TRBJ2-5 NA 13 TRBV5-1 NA CASSPGREETQYF TGCGCCAGCAGCCCGGGACGGGAAGAGACCCAGTACTTC
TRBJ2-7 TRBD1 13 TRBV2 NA CASRRDSSYEQYF TGTGCCAGCAGGAGGGACAGCTCCTACGAGCAGTACTTC
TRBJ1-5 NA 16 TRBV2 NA CASSETGAGVDQPQHF TGTGCCAGCAGTGAAACGGGAGCAGGAGTTGATCAGCCCCAGCATTTT
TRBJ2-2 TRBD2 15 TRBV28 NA CASSFRGRATGELFF TGTGCCAGCAGTTTCCGCGGGAGGGCCACCGGGGAGCTGTTTTTT
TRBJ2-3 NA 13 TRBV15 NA CATSRDRRNNQYF TGTGCCACCAGCAGAGATAGGAGGAACAACCAGTATTTT
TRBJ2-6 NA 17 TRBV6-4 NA CASSVQGLTSGANVLTF TGTGCCAGCAGCGTACAGGGTCTGACTTCTGGGGCCAACGTCCTGACTTTC
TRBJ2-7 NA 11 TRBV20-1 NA CSARANYEQYF TGCAGTGCTAGGGCGAACTACGAGCAGTACTTC
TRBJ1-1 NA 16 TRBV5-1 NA CASRRGNSGVSTEAFF TGCGCCAGTAGACGAGGAAACTCAGGGGTAAGCACTGAAGCTTTCTTT
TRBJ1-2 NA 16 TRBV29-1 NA CSAAAAGALLEGGYTF TGCAGCGCCGCGGCGGCAGGGGCCCTACTAGAGGGGGGCTACACCTTC
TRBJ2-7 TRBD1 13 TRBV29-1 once CSVKGTGYYEQYF TGCAGCGTTAAAGGGACAGGGTACTACGAGCAGTACTTC
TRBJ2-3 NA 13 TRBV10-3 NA CAIMFGATDTQYF TGTGCCATCATGTTTGGAGCCACAGATACGCAGTATTTT
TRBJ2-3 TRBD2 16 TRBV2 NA CASSERRASGTDTQYF TGTGCCAGCAGTGAGCGTCGGGCTAGCGGTACTGATACGCAGTATTTT
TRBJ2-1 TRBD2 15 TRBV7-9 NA CASSFRLAGGNEQFF TGTGCCAGCAGCTTCCGACTAGCGGGGGGAAATGAGCAGTTCTTC